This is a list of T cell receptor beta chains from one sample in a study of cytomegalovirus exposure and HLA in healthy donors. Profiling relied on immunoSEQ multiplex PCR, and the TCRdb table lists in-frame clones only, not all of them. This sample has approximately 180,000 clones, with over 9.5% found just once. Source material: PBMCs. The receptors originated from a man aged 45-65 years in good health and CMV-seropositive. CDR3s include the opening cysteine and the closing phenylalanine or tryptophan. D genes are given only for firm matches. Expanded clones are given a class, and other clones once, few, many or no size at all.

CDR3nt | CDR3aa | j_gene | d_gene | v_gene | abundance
TGTGCCAGCAGCTTGGAACAGCGCTACACCTTC | CASSLEQRYTF | TRBJ1-2 | NA | TRBV5-4 | NA
TGCGCCAGCAGCCAAGATTGGGCGACAGCAACTAATGAAAAACTGTTTTTT | CASSQDWATATNEKLFF | TRBJ1-4 | NA | TRBV4-3 | few
TGTGCCTGCTCAAAAGGAGGCTATGGCTACACCTTC | CACSKGGYGYTF | TRBJ1-2 | NA | TRBV30 | few
TGTGCCAGCTCCCCTAGTACGGCCGCGTACGAGCAGTACTTC | CASSPSTAAYEQYF | TRBJ2-7 | NA | TRBV18 | few
TGTGCCAGCGGCCCCCCGGGGATCGAGCAGTACTTC | CASGPPGIEQYF | TRBJ2-7 | NA | TRBV5-8 | NA
TGTGCCAGCAGCTTTCGGGACTCCTATAATTCACCCCTCCACTTT | CASSFRDSYNSPLHF | TRBJ1-6 | NA | TRBV7-2 | NA
TGCGCCAGCAGCCAACGGGACAGGGGGGCAGATACGCAGTATTTT | CASSQRDRGADTQYF | TRBJ2-3 | TRBD1 | TRBV4-1 | NA
TGTGCTAGTGGTTGGACAGGGAGGTTGTACGAGCAGTACTTC | CASGWTGRLYEQYF | TRBJ2-7 | TRBD1 | TRBV12-5 | few
TGCGCCAGCAGCTTGACTAGCGGGGGGTTCTCCTACAATGAGCAGTTCTTC | CASSLTSGGFSYNEQFF | TRBJ2-1 | TRBD2 | TRBV5-1 | NA
TGTGCCAGCAGCTTACGGACCGGGACAGGGTATAACTATGGCTACACCTTC | CASSLRTGTGYNYGYTF | TRBJ1-2 | TRBD1 | TRBV7-9 | NA
TGTGCCAGCAGTTCTACAGGGGGATTAGCTGAAGCTTTCTTT | CASSSTGGLAEAFF | TRBJ1-1 | TRBD1 | TRBV6-6 | few
TGTGCCAGCGACTACTTCGACAGGGTGGACACTGAAGCTTTCTTT | CASDYFDRVDTEAFF | TRBJ1-1 | TRBD1 | TRBV5-6 | few
TGTGCCAGCTCACCCATCCGCACAGGGGCGAGTTTCATGAACACTGAAGCTTTCTTT | CASSPIRTGASFMNTEAFF | TRBJ1-1 | TRBD1 | TRBV18 | few
TGCGCCAGCAGCCAGATGGGACTAGCGGGCATTACAGATACGCAGTATTTT | CASSQMGLAGITDTQYF | TRBJ2-3 | TRBD2 | TRBV4-3 | NA
TGTGCCTGGAGTGGTAGGACTTGGGTTGGCTACACCTTC | CAWSGRTWVGYTF | TRBJ1-2 | NA | TRBV30 | NA
TGTGCCAGCAGCCCTCCCGATCGGGGGGCCGAGGAGACCCAGTACTTC | CASSPPDRGAEETQYF | TRBJ2-5 | NA | TRBV9 | NA
TGTGCCAGCAGCTTTCCACGATTGACCCAGGCCAAAGATACGCAGTATTTT | CASSFPRLTQAKDTQYF | TRBJ2-3 | NA | TRBV11-3 | once
TGTGCCAGCAGCTCGGACATTTACTCCTACGAGCAGTACTTC | CASSSDIYSYEQYF | TRBJ2-7 | NA | TRBV7-6 | NA
TGTGCCACCAGCAGAGATCCACTGGGACTAGCGGGGGGTCTAGAGACCCAGTACTTC | CATSRDPLGLAGGLETQYF | TRBJ2-5 | TRBD2 | TRBV15 | NA
TGTGCCAGCACCGGGCGGAGGGGGAACACTGAAGCTTTCTTT | CASTGRRGNTEAFF | TRBJ1-1 | NA | TRBV6-5 | few
TGTGCCAGCAGCGCGAGACTAGCGGGAGGAGATACGCAGTATTTT | CASSARLAGGDTQYF | TRBJ2-3 | TRBD2 | TRBV9 | few
TGTGCCAGCAGTGATCCGACAGTGAACACTGAAGCTTTCTTT | CASSDPTVNTEAFF | TRBJ1-1 | NA | TRBV2 | few
TGTGCCAGCAGCCAAGAAATGCGAAGCGGGGGGGCCAAGACCCAGTACTTC | CASSQEMRSGGAKTQYF | TRBJ2-5 | TRBD2 | TRBV14 | NA
TGTGCCAGCAGTGAGGCGGGGCGAGGCTACACCTTC | CASSEAGRGYTF | TRBJ1-2 | NA | TRBV6-4 | NA
TGTGCCAGCAGCTTAGGCAGTCCTAATCAGCCCCAGCATTTT | CASSLGSPNQPQHF | TRBJ1-5 | NA | TRBV7-2 | few